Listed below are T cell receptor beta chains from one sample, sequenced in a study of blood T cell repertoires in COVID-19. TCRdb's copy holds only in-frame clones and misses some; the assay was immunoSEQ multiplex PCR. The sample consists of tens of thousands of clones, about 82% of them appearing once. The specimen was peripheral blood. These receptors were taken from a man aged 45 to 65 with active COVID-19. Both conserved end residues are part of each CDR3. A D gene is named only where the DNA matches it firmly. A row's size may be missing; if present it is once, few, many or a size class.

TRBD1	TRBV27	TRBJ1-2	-	CASRTRTGGSGGYTF	TGTGCCAGCAGGACGCGGACAGGGGGGTCTGGTGGCTACACCTTC
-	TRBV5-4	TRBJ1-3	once	CASSSQGSPGNTIYF	TGTGCCAGCAGCTCACAGGGAAGCCCTGGAAACACCATATATTTT
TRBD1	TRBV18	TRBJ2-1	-	CASSPRTGGKGSYNEQFF	TGTGCCAGCTCACCTCGGACAGGGGGCAAGGGCTCCTACAATGAGCAGTTCTTC
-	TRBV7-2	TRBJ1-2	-	CASSLGGQRSYTF	TGTGCCAGCAGCTTAGGGGGGCAGAGGAGCTACACCTTC
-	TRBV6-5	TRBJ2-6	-	CAAGSSGANVLTF	TGTGCCGCGGGAAGCTCTGGGGCCAACGTCCTGACTTTC
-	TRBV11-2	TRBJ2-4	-	CASSLLYGNIQYF	TGTGCCAGCAGCTTGCTGTACGGAAACATTCAGTACTTC
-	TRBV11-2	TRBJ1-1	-	CASSLGANTEAFF	TGTGCCAGCAGCTTAGGCGCCAACACTGAAGCTTTCTTT
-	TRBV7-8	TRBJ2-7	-	CASSRDGGQMDEQYF	TGTGCCAGCAGCCGAGACGGGGGGCAGATGGACGAGCAGTACTTC
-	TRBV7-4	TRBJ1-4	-	CASSLVRETNEKLFF	TGTGCCAGCAGCTTAGTCCGGGAAACTAATGAAAAACTGTTTTTT
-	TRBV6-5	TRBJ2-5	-	CASSPTGLPPETQYF	TGTGCCAGCAGTCCAACGGGACTCCCTCCTGAGACCCAGTACTTC
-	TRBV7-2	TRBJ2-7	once	CASSQGVGEQYF	TGTGCCAGCAGTCAAGGGGTGGGTGAGCAGTACTTC
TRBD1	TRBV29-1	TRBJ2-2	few	CSVIGTGSTGELFF	TGCAGCGTTATAGGGACAGGGAGTACAGGGGAGCTGTTTTTT
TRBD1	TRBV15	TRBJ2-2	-	CATQGVNTGELFF	TGTGCCACCCAGGGGGTCAACACCGGGGAGCTGTTTTTT
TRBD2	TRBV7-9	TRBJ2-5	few	CASSLRTSGSSETQYF	TGTGCCAGCAGCCTTAGGACTAGCGGGAGTTCAGAGACCCAGTACTTC
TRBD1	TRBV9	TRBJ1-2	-	CASSSRTGGVGGYTF	TGTGCCAGCAGCTCTAGGACAGGGGGTGTTGGTGGCTACACCTTC
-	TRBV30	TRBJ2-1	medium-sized	CAGSSGNEQFF	TGTGCCGGATCCAGCGGGAATGAGCAGTTCTTC
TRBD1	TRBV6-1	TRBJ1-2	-	CASSEKQGARDYGYTF	TGTGCCAGCAGTGAGAAACAGGGGGCGCGTGACTATGGCTACACCTTC
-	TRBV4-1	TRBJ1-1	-	CASSQEGAQGTEAFF	TGCGCCAGCAGCCAAGAGGGGGCGCAGGGGACTGAAGCTTTCTTT
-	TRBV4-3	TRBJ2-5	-	CASSQDTRARETQYF	TGCGCCAGCAGCCAAGATACCAGGGCGAGAGAGACCCAGTACTTC
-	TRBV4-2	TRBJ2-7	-	CASSQDRGSGPDEQYF	TGTGCCAGCAGCCAAGATCGAGGATCTGGCCCTGACGAGCAGTACTTC
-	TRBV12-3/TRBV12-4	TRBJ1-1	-	CASSLNRVEAFF	TGTGCCAGTAGTCTGAACAGGGTGGAAGCTTTCTTT
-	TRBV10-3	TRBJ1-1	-	CAISAGFETEAFF	TGTGCCATCAGTGCAGGGTTTGAGACTGAAGCTTTCTTT
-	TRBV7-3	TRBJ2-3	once	CASSSSATSTDTQYF	TGTGCCAGCAGCTCTAGCGCCACTAGCACAGATACGCAGTATTTT
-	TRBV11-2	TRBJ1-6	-	CASSRLTSGSPLHF	TGTGCCAGCAGCCGATTGACCTCAGGTTCACCCCTCCACTTT
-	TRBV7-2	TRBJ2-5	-	CASSLESVTQYF	TGTGCCAGCAGCTTAGAATCCGTGACCCAGTACTTC
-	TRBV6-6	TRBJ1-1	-	CASRTDSTEAFF	TGTGCCAGCAGAACGGACAGCACTGAAGCTTTCTTT
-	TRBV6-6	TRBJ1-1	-	CASSYRSGLNTEAFF	TGTGCCAGCAGTTACCGGTCCGGGTTGAACACTGAAGCTTTCTTT
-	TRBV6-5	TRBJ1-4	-	CASREPQGEKLFF	TGTGCCAGCAGAGAGCCCCAGGGTGAAAAACTGTTTTTT
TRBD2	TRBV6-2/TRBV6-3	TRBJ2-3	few	CASSSGTSGADTQYF	TGTGCCAGCAGCTCCGGGACTAGCGGGGCAGATACGCAGTATTTT
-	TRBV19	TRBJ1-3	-	CATGTSGNTIYF	TGTGCCACAGGGACATCTGGAAACACCATATATTTT
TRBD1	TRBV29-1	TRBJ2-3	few	CSVVTGTGRTDTQYF	TGCAGCGTCGTTACCGGGACAGGGCGCACAGATACGCAGTATTTT
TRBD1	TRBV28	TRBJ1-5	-	CASSLVSGGTNQPQHF	TGTGCCAGCAGTTTAGTGTCAGGGGGGACCAATCAGCCCCAGCATTTT
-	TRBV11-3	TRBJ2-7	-	CASSGDMLREQYF	TGTGCCAGCAGCGGGGACATGCTTCGCGAGCAGTACTTC
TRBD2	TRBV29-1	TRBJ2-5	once	CSVFGGEETQYF	TGCAGCGTTTTCGGGGGGGAAGAGACCCAGTACTTC
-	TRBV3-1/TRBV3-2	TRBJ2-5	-	CASNYRETQYF	TGTGCCAGCAATTATAGAGAGACCCAGTACTTC
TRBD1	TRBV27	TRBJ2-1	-	CASSTPGQGYNEQFF	TGTGCCAGCAGTACGCCGGGACAGGGTTACAATGAGCAGTTCTTC
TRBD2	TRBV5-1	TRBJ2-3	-	CASSRILAGGPTDTQYF	TGCGCCAGCAGCCGTATTTTAGCGGGGGGGCCCACAGATACGCAGTATTTT
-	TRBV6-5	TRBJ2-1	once	CASLGVGEQFF	TGTGCCAGCCTGGGAGTTGGTGAGCAGTTCTTC
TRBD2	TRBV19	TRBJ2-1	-	CASRPKGLGGGEQFF	TGTGCCAGTAGGCCCAAGGGACTAGGCGGTGGTGAGCAGTTCTTC
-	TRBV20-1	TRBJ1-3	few	CSASRTPRDTIYF	TGCAGTGCTAGTCGGACCCCGAGGGACACCATATATTTT
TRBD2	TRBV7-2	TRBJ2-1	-	CASSSRLAGANEQFF	TGTGCCAGCAGCTCCAGACTAGCGGGAGCCAATGAGCAGTTCTTC
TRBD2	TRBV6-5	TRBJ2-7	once	CASRRLAGGNEQYF	TGTGCCAGCAGACGACTAGCGGGAGGCAACGAGCAGTACTTC
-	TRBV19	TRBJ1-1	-	CASKGDIRDMNTEAFF	TGTGCCAGTAAGGGGGACATCCGGGATATGAACACTGAAGCTTTCTTT
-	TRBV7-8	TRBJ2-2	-	CASSGTSPAPTGELFF	TGTGCCAGCAGCGGGACTTCCCCTGCCCCCACCGGGGAGCTGTTTTTT
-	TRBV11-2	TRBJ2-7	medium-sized	CASSLGLTYEQYF	TGTGCCAGCAGCTTAGGACTAACCTACGAGCAGTACTTC